Below are 18 T cell receptor beta chains sequenced from a single sample in a study of T cell responses to AZD1222 COVID-19 vaccine. The method was immunoSEQ multiplex PCR; TCRdb's version includes in-frame clones alone and lacks a portion of them. The sample has approximately 85,000 clones, 80% to 90% seen once. Sequenced material: peripheral blood, taken on day 0 of AZD1222 vaccination. The source of these receptors is an adult in good health.

The CDR3 spells CASSLTSSPRGGSSWTEAFF. In DNA form, the CDR3 reads TGTGCCAGCAGCTTAACCTCCTCCCCCCGGGGTGGTTCGTCGTGGACTGAAGCTTTCTTT. The chain links TRBV7-3 to TRBJ1-1; D gene unclear. Germline lookup yields CDR1 SGHTA and CDR2 FQGTGA. This CDR3 is built from 20 residues. The germline V and J ends were trimmed by 0 bases and 5 bases, with 28 bases remaining between them.

The V gene is TRBV5-5, the J gene TRBJ2-5; D is perhaps TRBD1 (6 bases). Germline CDR1 SGHKS, CDR2 YYEKEE (reference sequence). Trimming took 4 bases from V and 0 from J, leaving 10 bases between them. CDR3 size: 14 residues. The CDR3 is CASSLTGYQETQYF. The CDR3 nucleotides read TGTGCCAGCAGCCTTACAGGGTACCAAGAGACCCAGTACTTC.

The chain combines TRBV11-3 with TRBJ2-2; 11 nucleotides agree with TRBD2. CDR3 length: 17 amino acids. In germline, CDR1 is SGHNT, CDR2 YENEEA. Unmatched junction bases numbered 8, after V lost 4 bases and J lost 4 bases. CDR3 loop: CASSSPPTSGSTGELFF. CDR3 in DNA: TGTGCCAGCAGCTCCCCCCCCACTAGCGGGAGCACCGGGGAGCTGTTTTTT.

The gene calls are TRBV27 and TRBJ2-7, with D hard to call. Looked up from germline, CDR1 is MNHEY and CDR2 is SMNVEV (reference sequence). The V end was cut by 2 bases, the J end by 4 bases, with 15 bases between. The CDR3 is 15 amino acids. CDR3: CASSLSGGLWYEQYF. The CDR3 coding sequence is TGTGCCAGCAGTTTAAGTGGCGGCCTGTGGTACGAGCAGTACTTC.

In its sample, this clone was seen a few times. The V gene is TRBV7-5, the J gene TRBJ1-4; the D call in the table, TRBD1, was not verified against the DNA. TRBV7-5 counts as a pseudogene. The length of the CDR3 is 18 residues. CDR3 sequence (DNA): TGTGCCAGAAGCTTAGCGAGGACCGGGACAGCCCTTAATGAAAAACTGTTTTTT. As protein: CARSLARTGTALNEKLFF.

This chain uses TRBV28 with TRBJ1-6; D is uncertain. The CDR3 length is 13 residues. In germline, CDR1 is MDHEN, CDR2 SYDVKM. Trimming removed 5 bases at V and 7 bases at J, with 9 bases between. The DNA of the CDR3 is TGTGCCAGCAGTACCCCAGGAAATTCACCCCTCCACTTT. It yields the protein CASSTPGNSPLHF.

Concerning this clone: This sample includes further DNA sequences coding for the same CDR3. This chain connects TRBV4-1 to TRBJ2-1; 13 bases agree with TRBD2. This CDR3 contains 19 residues. Germline lookup yields CDR1 MGHRA and CDR2 YSYEKL. The junction had 6 bases not matched to a gene; V was cut back by 1 base and J by 0 bases. The CDR3 is CASSQGLAGGPSSYNEQFF. The CDR3 nucleotides are TGCGCCAGCAGCCAAGGACTAGCGGGAGGACCTAGCTCCTACAATGAGCAGTTCTTC.

V gene TRBV7-9 combines with J gene TRBJ1-4; no clear D. The CDR3 is 12 amino acids. The germline V gene has CDR1 SEHNR and CDR2 FQNEAQ (reference sequence). With 2 bases removed from V and 8 bases from J, the gap between germline ends came to 6 bases. The CDR3 loop is CASSLSGEKLFF. In DNA, the CDR3 is TGTGCCAGCAGCTTAAGCGGCGAAAAACTGTTTTTT.

This chain joins TRBV5-6 and TRBJ2-2; the D call may be TRBD1 or TRBD2 (5 bases each). CDR3 size: 14 residues. V was trimmed by 9 bases and J by 3 bases, leaving 15 bases between them. CDR1 SGHDT and CDR2 YYEEEE come from the germline V gene. CDR3: CATKVGTYTGELFF. The CDR3 DNA follows: TGTGCCACCAAAGTGGGGACGTACACCGGGGAGCTGTTTTTT.

A single count supports this clone. The chain combines TRBV6-4 with TRBJ1-5, with 7 bases fitting TRBD1. Germline-derived CDR1 and CDR2 are MRHNA and SNTAGT. CDR3 length: 16 amino acids. V trimming: 2 bases; J trimming: 2 bases; junction bases outside the gene matches: 6. CDR3 loop: CASSDGTGDGNQPQHF. CDR3 bases: TGTGCCAGCAGTGACGGAACAGGGGATGGCAATCAGCCCCAGCATTTT.

This chain joins TRBV3-1 (or the pseudogene TRBV3-2) and TRBJ1-2; D is unresolved. Germline V lookup: CDR1 LGHDT, CDR2 YNNKEL (reference sequence). V dropped 3 bases and J dropped 7 bases, with 6 bases sitting between them. The CDR3 runs to 11 residues. The CDR3 reads CASSQGGGYTF. DNA for the CDR3: TGTGCCAGCAGCCAGGGAGGTGGCTACACCTTC.

The chain carries TRBV6-5 and TRBJ1-1; 7 bases fit TRBD1. Per germline, CDR1 MNHEY and CDR2 SVGAGI. The junction had 5 bases not matched to a gene; V was cut back by 6 bases and J by 1 base. CDR3 length: 14 amino acids. CDR3 bases: TGTGCCAGCAGCCGGGGACAGACGAACACTGAAGCTTTCTTT. Its translation is CASSRGQTNTEAFF.

The chain carries TRBV5-1 and TRBJ1-3; no clear D gene. Germline V CDR1 and CDR2: SGHRS, YFSETQ. Trimming stripped 0 bases from V and 4 bases from J, with 8 bases between. The CDR3 length is 14 residues. The CDR3 DNA reads as TGCGCCAGCAGCTTGGAACAGTACGGAAACACCATATATTTT. Its translation is CASSLEQYGNTIYF.

The chain has TRBV13 and TRBJ1-2; D unclear. CDR1 is PRHDT, CDR2 FYEKMQ, per germline (reference sequence). V gave up 3 bases and J gave up 2 bases, with 7 bases separating them. The CDR3 is 13 amino acids. This CDR3 reads CASSFRANYGYTF. The CDR3 bases are TGTGCCAGCAGCTTCAGAGCGAACTATGGCTACACCTTC.

CDR3 loop: CATSTPDRIMNTEAFF. As DNA, the CDR3 is TGTGCCACCAGCACCCCGGACAGAATCATGAACACTGAAGCTTTCTTT. This chain joins TRBV15 and TRBJ1-1; tentative D call: TRBD1 (6 bases). The germline V and J ends were trimmed by 4 bases and 0 bases, with 15 bases remaining between them. This CDR3 contains 16 residues. CDR1 LNHNV and CDR2 YYDKDF come from the germline V gene (reference sequence).

V and J are TRBV5-1 and TRBJ2-2; 7 bases are shared with TRBD1. This CDR3 is built from 15 residues. Germline trimming cut 4 bases from V and 1 base from J; bases unmatched to any gene: 4. The germline CDR1 and CDR2 sequences are SGHRS and YFSETQ. CDR3 nucleotide sequence: TGCGCCAGCAGCAAGGGACAGTTGAACACCGGGGAGCTGTTTTTT. It translates to CASSKGQLNTGELFF. The complete variable domain, with remaining parts taken from reference TRBV5-1 and TRBJ2-2, reads KAGVTQTPRYLIKTRGQQVTLSCSPISGHRSVSWYQQTPGQGLQFLFEYFSETQRNKGNFPGRFSGRQFSNSRSEMNVSTLELGDSALYLCASSKGQLNTGELFFGEGSRLTVL.

The chain carries TRBV19 and TRBJ1-6; the match to TRBD1 covers 8 bases. V dropped 6 bases and J dropped 10; count of bases not matched to a gene: 8. CDR1 is LNHDA, CDR2 SQIVND, per germline (reference sequence). The CDR3 extends over 14 amino acids. DNA of the CDR3: TGTGCCAGTAGGTCAGGGGGCGTGTGGTCACCCCTCCACTTT. Protein product: CASRSGGVWSPLHF.

This clone has only a few counts. V usage is TRBV6-5 and J usage is TRBJ1-3, with 9 bases matching TRBD1. Germline trimming cut 6 bases from V and 5 bases from J; bases unmatched to any gene: 8. The CDR3 loop spans 15 amino acids. CDR1 and CDR2 (germline): MNHEY, SVGAGI. CDR3: CASRPSGTGRNTIYF. DNA for the CDR3: TGTGCCAGCAGACCCTCCGGGACAGGGAGAAACACCATATATTTT.